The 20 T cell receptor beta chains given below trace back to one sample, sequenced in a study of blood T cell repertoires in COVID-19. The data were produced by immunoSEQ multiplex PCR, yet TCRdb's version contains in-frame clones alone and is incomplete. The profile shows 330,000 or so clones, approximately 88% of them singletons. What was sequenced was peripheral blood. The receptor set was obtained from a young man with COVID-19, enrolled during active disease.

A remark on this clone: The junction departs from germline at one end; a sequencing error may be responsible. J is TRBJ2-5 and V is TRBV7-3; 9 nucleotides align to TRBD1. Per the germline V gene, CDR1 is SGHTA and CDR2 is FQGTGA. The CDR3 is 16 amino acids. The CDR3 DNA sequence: TGTGCCAGCAGCTATCTACAGGGGGCGAGGGGAGAGCCCCAGTACTTC. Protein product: CASSYLQGARGEPQYF.

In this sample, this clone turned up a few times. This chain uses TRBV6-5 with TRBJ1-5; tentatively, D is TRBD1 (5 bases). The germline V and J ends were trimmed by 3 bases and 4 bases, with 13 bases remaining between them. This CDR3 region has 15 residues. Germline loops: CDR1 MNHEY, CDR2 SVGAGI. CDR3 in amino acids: CASSYNVGGNQPQHF. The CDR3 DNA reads TGTGCCAGCAGTTATAATGTGGGGGGGAATCAGCCCCAGCATTTT.

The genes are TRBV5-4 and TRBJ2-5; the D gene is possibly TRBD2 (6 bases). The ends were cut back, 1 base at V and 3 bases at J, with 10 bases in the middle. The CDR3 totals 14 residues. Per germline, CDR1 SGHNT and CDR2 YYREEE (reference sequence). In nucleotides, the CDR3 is TGTGCCAGCAGCTTGAGTGGCGGGAAAGAGACCCAGTACTTC. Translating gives CASSLSGGKETQYF.

CDR3 sequence: CASSQGAAGEKLFF. CDR3 sequence (DNA): TGTGCCAGCAGCCAAGGTGCCGCCGGGGAAAAACTGTTTTTT. This chain links TRBV7-9 with TRBJ1-4; D remains ambiguous. This CDR3 has 14 residues. With 5 bases removed from V and 8 bases from J, the gap between germline ends came to 15 bases. CDR1 SEHNR and CDR2 FQNEAQ come from the germline V gene (reference sequence).

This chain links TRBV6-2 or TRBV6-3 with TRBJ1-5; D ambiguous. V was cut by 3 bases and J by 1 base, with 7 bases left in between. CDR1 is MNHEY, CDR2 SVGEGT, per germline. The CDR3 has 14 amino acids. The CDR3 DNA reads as TGTGCCAGCAGTTATTTCTCGAGCAATCAGCCCCAGCATTTT. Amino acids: CASSYFSSNQPQHF.

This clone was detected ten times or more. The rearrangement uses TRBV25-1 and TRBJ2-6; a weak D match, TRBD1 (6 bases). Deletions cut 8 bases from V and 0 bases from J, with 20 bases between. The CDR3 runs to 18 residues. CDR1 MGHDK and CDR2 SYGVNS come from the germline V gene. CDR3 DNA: TGTGCCAGCTTCGGACTGGACAGATTCTACTCTGGGGCCAACGTCCTGACTTTC. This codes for CASFGLDRFYSGANVLTF.

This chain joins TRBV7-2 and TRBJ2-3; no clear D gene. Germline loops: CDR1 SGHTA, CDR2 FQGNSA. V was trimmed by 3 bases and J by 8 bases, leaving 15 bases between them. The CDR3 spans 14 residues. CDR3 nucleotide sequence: TGTGCCAGCAGCTTCGGCCCCCAATCGGGTACGCAGTATTTT. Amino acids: CASSFGPQSGTQYF.

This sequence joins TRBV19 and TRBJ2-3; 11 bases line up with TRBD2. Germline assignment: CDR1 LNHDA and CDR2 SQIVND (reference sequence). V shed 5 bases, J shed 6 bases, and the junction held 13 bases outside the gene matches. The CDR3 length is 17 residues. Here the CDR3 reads CASSHKGTSGGTDTQYF. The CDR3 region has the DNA TGTGCCAGTAGTCACAAGGGAACTAGCGGGGGAACTGATACGCAGTATTTT.

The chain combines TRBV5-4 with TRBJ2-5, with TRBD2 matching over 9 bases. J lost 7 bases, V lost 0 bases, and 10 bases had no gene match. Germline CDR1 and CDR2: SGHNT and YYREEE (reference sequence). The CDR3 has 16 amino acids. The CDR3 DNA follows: TGTGCCAGCAGCTTGGATACCGGGACTAGCAGGGTGACCCAGTACTTC. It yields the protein CASSLDTGTSRVTQYF.

The CDR3 DNA sequence: TGTGCCAGCAGTGCTCGGGGGGGCTCATTCACAGATACGCAGTATTTT. Protein: CASSARGGSFTDTQYF. This rearrangement joins TRBV2 to TRBJ2-3, with 8 bases matching TRBD2. V trimming: 4 bases; J trimming: 2 bases; junction bases outside the gene matches: 8. Per germline, CDR1 SNHLY and CDR2 FYNNEI. The CDR3 spans 16 residues.

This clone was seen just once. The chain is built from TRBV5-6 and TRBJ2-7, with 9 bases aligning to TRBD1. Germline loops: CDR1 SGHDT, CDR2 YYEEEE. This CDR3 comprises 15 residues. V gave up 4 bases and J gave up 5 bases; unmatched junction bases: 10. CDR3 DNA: TGTGCCAGCAGCCTATGGTGGGACAGGGATGACGAGCAGTACTTC. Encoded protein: CASSLWWDRDDEQYF.

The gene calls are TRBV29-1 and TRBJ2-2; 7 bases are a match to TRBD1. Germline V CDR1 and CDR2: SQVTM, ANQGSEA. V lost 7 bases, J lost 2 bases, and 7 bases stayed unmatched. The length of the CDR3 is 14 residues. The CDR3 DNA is TGCAGCGCCACCGGGACAGCCAACACCGGGGAGCTGTTTTTT. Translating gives CSATGTANTGELFF.

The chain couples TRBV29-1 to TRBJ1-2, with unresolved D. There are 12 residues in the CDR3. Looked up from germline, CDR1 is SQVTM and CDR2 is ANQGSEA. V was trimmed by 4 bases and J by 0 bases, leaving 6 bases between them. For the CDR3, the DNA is TGCAGCGTTGCCGGTCCTAACTATGGCTACACCTTC. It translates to CSVAGPNYGYTF. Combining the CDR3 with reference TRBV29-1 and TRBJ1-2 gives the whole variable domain SAVISQKPSRDICQRGTSLTIQCQVDSQVTMMFWYRQQPGQSLTLIATANQGSEATYESGFVIDKFPISRPNLTFSTLTVSNMSPEDSSIYLCSVAGPNYGYTFGSGTRLTVV.

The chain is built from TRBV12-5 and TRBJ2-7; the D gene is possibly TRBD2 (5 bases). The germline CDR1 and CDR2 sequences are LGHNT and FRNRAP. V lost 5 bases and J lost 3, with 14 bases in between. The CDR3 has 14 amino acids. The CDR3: CASGPWGASYEQYF. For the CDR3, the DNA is TGTGCTAGTGGTCCCTGGGGAGCGAGCTACGAGCAGTACTTC. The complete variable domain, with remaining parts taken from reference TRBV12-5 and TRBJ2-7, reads DARVTQTPRHKVTEMGQEVTMRCQPILGHNTVFWYRQTMMQGLELLAYFRNRAPLDDSGMPKDRFSAEMPDATLATLKIQPSEPRDSAVYFCASGPWGASYEQYFGPGTRLTVT.

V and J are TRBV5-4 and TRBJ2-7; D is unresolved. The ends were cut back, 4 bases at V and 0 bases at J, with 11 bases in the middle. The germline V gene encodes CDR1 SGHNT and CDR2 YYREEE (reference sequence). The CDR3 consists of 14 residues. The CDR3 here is CASSPSSASYEQYF. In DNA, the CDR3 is TGTGCCAGCAGCCCCAGCAGCGCCTCCTACGAGCAGTACTTC.

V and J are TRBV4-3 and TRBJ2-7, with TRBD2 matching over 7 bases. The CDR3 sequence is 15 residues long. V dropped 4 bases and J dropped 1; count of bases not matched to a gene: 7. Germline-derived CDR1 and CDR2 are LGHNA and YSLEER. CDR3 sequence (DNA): TGCGCCAGCAGCCCTTCTTGGGGGGGTTCCTACGAGCAGTACTTC. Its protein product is CASSPSWGGSYEQYF.

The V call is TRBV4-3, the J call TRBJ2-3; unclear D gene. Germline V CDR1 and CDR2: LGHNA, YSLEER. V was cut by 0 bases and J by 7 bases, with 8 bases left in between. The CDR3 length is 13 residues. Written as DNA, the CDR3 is TGCGCCAGCAGCCAAGATCCGGTTAATACGCAGTATTTT. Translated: CASSQDPVNTQYF.

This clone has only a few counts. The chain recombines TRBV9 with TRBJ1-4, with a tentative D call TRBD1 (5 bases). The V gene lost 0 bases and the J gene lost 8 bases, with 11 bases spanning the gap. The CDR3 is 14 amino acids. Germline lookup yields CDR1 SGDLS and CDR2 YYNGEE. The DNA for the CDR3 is TGTGCCAGCAGCGTAGAAGGGGATGGAGAAAAACTGTTTTTT. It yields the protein CASSVEGDGEKLFF.

CDR3 sequence reads: CASSQISSPGKGYTF. CDR3 bases: TGTGCCAGCAGCCAAATCTCGAGTCCGGGGAAAGGCTACACCTTC. This chain uses TRBV3-1 (or the pseudogene TRBV3-2) with TRBJ1-2; D is undetermined. The V end lost 2 bases, the J end lost 8 bases, and 18 bases lay between the germline ends. CDR1 and CDR2 (germline): LGHDT, YNNKEL (reference sequence). The CDR3 length is 15 residues.

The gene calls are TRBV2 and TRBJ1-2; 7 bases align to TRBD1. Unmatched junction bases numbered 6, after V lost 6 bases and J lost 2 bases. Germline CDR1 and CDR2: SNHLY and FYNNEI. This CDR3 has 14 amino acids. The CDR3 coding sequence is TGTGCCAGCAGCGCCCTGGGACAGAACTATGGCTACACCTTC. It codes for CASSALGQNYGYTF.